What follows describes a single T cell receptor (beta chain). Its target is unknown. This specimen comes from a study of identical twins. Whole-study results and caveats: In drawing conclusions, the study used cross-sectional statistical analysis and did not follow the same donors.

V gave up 1 base and J gave up 1 base, with 10 bases separating them. The CDR3 contains 15 residues. Germline loops: CDR1 MGHRA, CDR2 YSYEKL. cDNA molecules carried unique molecular identifiers, and template switching added a universal primer site. Each CDR3 protein is one row after TCRdb ran MiXCR on the 5' RACE reads. Of 250,000 to 300,000 distinct CDR3 sequences in the sample, 8% to 9.5% were seen once. These records were also assigned to another study, of yellow fever vaccine responses in identical twins.

The origin of this receptor is a woman aged 18-29 years in good health. This chain connects TRBV4-1 to TRBJ1-1; D uncertain. The specimen was CD8+ T cells sorted from blood. CDR3 amino acids: CASSQVTISNTEAFF. As DNA, the CDR3 is TGCGCCAGCAGCCAAGTAACGATCTCGAACACTGAAGCTTTCTTT.